This TCR beta chain was captured by sequencing in a study of shared clonotypes between healthy human individuals. Study-level results: What limited the represented genetic and exposure-history diversity was the small number of donors. Deeper or shallower sequencing was expected to change how clonotypes are shared among donors.

Between the trimmed V and J ends, which lost 1 base and 0 bases, there was a span of 12 bases. This CDR3 has 16 amino acids. In germline, CDR1 is SGHRS, CDR2 YFSETQ. Produced via immunoSEQ multiplex PCR; TCRdb's table is partial and in-frame only. The sample holds approximately 2.5 million clones; approximately 94% are singletons and the top ten take approximately 0.37%. Concerning this clone: Antigen: not known.

There were no recent acute infections or vaccinations among the donors, who were healthy HIV-negative adults. This sequence joins TRBV5-1 and TRBJ2-3, with D maybe TRBD2 (7 bases). The TCR sequence derives from a man aged 18-30 years in good health. Some clones in this sample may be carry-over from other donors' samples. Sequenced: naive CD4+ T cells from PBMCs. Subset given: CD45RA+ positively selected. The CDR3 sequence is CASSLRGALSTDTQYF. The CDR3 coding sequence is TGCGCCAGCAGCTTGCGGGGGGCCCTTAGCACAGATACGCAGTATTTT. Variable domain in full (rest from reference TRBV5-1 and TRBJ2-3): KAGVTQTPRYLIKTRGQQVTLSCSPISGHRSVSWYQQTPGQGLQFLFEYFSETQRNKGNFPGRFSGRQFSNSRSEMNVSTLELGDSALYLCASSLRGALSTDTQYFGPGTRLTVL.